This T cell receptor beta chain is drawn from a study of blood T cell repertoires in COVID-19. V lost 0 bases, J lost 3 bases, and 9 bases lay in between. Germline V gene sequence: CDR1 LGHDT, CDR2 YNNKEL (reference sequence). The CDR3 contains 15 residues. Donors of Cohort 3 who recovered were those that had two negative PCRs, clearance, or symptom resolution. The data were produced by immunoSEQ multiplex PCR, yet TCRdb's version contains in-frame clones alone and is incomplete. The sample lists roughly 160,000 clones, roughly 80% occurring once. This clone showed up just a few times. V is TRBV3-1 (or the pseudogene TRBV3-2) and J is TRBJ2-1, with D perhaps matching TRBD2 (6 bases). Material for sequencing was PBMCs or T cells enriched from blood (not recorded which). The sequence was obtained from a woman in her sixties or seventies who had recovered from COVID-19. The CDR3 coding sequence is TGTGCCAGCAGCCAAGACGGAGCGGGCTACAATGAGCAGTTCTTC. Amino acid sequence: CASSQDGAGYNEQFF.